This TCR beta chain stems from a study of blood T cell repertoires in COVID-19. Study at large: COVID-19 samples, acute and convalescent, were from the United States, Italy and Spain. T cells, B-cell-depleted T cells, or PBMCs supplied cDNA or gDNA.

The CDR3 sequence is 14 residues long. Germline CDR1 and CDR2: SGHNT and YYREEE (reference sequence). Trimming took off 3 bases at V and 7 bases at J, with 16 bases between the two ends. Original handling: Reference gene primer amplification gave estimated nucleated cell counts. Here immunoSEQ multiplex PCR was the method, and the copy in TCRdb shows in-frame clones only, minus some. V, J and clone size were drawn from that table, and D and trimming were deduced from the DNA. The sample lists approximately 140,000 clones, roughly 80% occurring once. The receptor comes from a woman aged 40 to 50 with active or convalescent COVID-19. The chain combines TRBV5-4 with TRBJ1-2; a possible D gene is TRBD1 (5 bases). Sequencing was carried out using peripheral blood. CDR3 in DNA: TGTGCCAGCAGCTCTGGGGGGGTATATAGTGGCTACACCTTC. It is translated as CASSSGGVYSGYTF.